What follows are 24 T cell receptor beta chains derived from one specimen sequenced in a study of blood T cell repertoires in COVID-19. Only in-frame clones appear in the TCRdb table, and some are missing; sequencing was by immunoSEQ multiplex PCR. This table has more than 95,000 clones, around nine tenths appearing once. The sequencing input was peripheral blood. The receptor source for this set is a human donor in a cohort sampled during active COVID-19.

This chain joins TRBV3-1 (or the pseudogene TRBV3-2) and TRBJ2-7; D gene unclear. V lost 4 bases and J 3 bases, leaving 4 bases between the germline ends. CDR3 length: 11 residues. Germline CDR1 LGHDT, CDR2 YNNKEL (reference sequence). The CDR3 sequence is CASSLYYEQYF. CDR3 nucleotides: TGTGCCAGCAGCCTGTACTACGAGCAGTACTTC.

CDR3 in DNA: TGTGCCAGCAGTGAAGCGCTGACAGGTCGCAATCAGCCCCAGCATTTT. This codes for CASSEALTGRNQPQHF. This rearrangement joins TRBV2 to TRBJ1-5, with TRBD1 as a possible D gene (6 bases). V was cut by 0 bases and J by 2 bases, with 11 bases left in between. CDR3 size: 16 residues. The V gene's germline CDR1 is SNHLY and CDR2 FYNNEI.

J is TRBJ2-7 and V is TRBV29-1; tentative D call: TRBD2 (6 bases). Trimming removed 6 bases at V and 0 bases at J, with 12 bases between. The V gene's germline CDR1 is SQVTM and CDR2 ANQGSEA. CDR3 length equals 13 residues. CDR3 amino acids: CSVGLRHSYEQYF. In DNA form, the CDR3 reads TGCAGCGTCGGACTACGCCACTCCTACGAGCAGTACTTC.

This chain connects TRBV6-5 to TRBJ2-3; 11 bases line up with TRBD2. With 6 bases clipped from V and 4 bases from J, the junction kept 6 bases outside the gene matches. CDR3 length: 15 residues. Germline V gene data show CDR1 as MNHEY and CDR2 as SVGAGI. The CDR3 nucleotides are TGTGCCAGCAGGCATAGCGGGAGGGCCTCAGATACGCAGTATTTT. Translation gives CASRHSGRASDTQYF.

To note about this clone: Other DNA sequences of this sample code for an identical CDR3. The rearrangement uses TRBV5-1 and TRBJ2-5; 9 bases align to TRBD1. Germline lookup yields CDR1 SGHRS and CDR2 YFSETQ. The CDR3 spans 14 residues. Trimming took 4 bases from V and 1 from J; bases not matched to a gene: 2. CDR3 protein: CASSPQGAQETQYF. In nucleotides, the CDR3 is TGCGCCAGCAGCCCACAGGGGGCCCAAGAGACCCAGTACTTC.

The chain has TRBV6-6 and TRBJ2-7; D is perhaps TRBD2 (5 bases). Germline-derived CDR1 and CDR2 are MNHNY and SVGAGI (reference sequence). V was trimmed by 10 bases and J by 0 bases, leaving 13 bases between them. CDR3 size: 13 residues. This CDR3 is CATNIGGSYEQYF. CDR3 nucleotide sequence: TGTGCCACCAACATAGGAGGCTCCTACGAGCAGTACTTC.

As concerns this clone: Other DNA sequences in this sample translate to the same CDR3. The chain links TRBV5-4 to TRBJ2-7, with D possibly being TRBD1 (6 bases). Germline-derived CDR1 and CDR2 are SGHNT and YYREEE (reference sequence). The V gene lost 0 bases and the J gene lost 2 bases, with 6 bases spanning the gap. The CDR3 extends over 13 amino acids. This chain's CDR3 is CASSLDRAYEQYF. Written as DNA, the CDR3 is TGTGCCAGCAGCTTGGACAGGGCCTACGAGCAGTACTTC.

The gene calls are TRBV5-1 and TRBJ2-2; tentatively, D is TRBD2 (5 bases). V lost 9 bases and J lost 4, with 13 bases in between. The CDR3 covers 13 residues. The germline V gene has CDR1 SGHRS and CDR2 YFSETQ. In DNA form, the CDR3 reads TGCGCCACCCGAGAGGGCGGCACCGGGGAGCTGTTTTTT. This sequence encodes CATREGGTGELFF. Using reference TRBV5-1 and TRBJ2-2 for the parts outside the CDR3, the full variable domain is KAGVTQTPRYLIKTRGQQVTLSCSPISGHRSVSWYQQTPGQGLQFLFEYFSETQRNKGNFPGRFSGRQFSNSRSEMNVSTLELGDSALYLCATREGGTGELFFGEGSRLTVL.

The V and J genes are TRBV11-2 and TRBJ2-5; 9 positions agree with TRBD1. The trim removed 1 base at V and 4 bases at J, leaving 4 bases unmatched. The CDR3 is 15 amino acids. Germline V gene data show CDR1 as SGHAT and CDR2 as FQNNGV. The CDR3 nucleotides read TGTGCCAGCAGCTTAGTGACAGGGGGAGGAGAGACCCAGTACTTC. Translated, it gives CASSLVTGGGETQYF.

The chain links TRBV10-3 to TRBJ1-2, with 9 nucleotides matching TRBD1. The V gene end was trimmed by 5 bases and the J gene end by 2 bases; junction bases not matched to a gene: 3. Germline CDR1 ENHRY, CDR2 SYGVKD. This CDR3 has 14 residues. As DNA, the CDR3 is TGTGCCATCAGTCGGACAGGGGCAAACTATGGCTACACCTTC. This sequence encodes CAISRTGANYGYTF.

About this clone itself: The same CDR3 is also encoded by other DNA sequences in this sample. The CDR3, as DNA: TGTGCCAGCAGTTGGACAGGGTTGGCCAAAAACATTCAGTACTTC. Its protein product is CASSWTGLAKNIQYF. The chain couples TRBV28 to TRBJ2-4; TRBD1 matches 8 bases. CDR1 and CDR2 (germline): MDHEN, SYDVKM. Losses at the gene ends were 4 bases for V and 1 base for J; bases not matched to a gene: 3. The CDR3 length is 15 residues.

CDR3 amino acids: CASSFGGYEQYF. CDR3 nucleotides: TGTGCCAGCAGTTTTGGCGGCTACGAGCAGTACTTC. The V call is TRBV27, the J call TRBJ2-7; D remains unclear. Germline V gene sequence: CDR1 MNHEY, CDR2 SMNVEV (reference sequence). Trimming took off 3 bases at V and 3 bases at J, with 6 bases between the two ends. This CDR3 contains 12 residues.

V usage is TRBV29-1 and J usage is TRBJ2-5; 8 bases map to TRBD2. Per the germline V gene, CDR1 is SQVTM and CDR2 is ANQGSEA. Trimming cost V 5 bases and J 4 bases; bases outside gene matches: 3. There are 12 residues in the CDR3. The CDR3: CSVSGGAETQYF. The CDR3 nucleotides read TGCAGCGTTTCGGGAGGGGCAGAGACCCAGTACTTC.

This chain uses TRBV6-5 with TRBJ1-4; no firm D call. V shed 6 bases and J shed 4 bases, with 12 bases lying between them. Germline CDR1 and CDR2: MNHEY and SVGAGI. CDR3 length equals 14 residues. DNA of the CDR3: TGTGCCAGCAGCGCCAGGATACTTAATGAAAAACTGTTTTTT. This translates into CASSARILNEKLFF.

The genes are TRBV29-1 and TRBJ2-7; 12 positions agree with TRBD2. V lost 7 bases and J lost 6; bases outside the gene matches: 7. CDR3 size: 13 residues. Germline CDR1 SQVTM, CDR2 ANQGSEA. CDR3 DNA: TGCAGCGCCAGACTAGCGGGAGTCGGCGAGCAGTACTTC. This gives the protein CSARLAGVGEQYF.

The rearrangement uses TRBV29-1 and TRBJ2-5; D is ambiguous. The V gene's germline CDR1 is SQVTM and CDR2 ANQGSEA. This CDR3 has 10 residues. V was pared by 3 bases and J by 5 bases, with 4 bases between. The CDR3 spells CSVDRETQYF. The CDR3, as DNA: TGCAGCGTTGATCGGGAGACCCAGTACTTC.

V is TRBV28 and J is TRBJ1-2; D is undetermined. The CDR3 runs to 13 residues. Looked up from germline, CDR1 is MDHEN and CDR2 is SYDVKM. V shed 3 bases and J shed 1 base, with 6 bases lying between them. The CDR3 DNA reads TGTGCCAGCAGTTTCCCTCTTAACTATGGCTACACCTTC. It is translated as CASSFPLNYGYTF.

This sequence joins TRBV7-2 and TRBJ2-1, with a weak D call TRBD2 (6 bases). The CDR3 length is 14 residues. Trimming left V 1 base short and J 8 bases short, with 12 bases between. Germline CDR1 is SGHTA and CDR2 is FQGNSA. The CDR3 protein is CASSLGPREYEQFF. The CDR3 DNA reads TGTGCCAGCAGCTTAGGACCACGGGAGTATGAGCAGTTCTTC. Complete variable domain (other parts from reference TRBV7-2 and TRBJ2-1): GAGVSQSPSNKVTEKGKDVELRCDPISGHTALYWYRQSLGQGLEFLIYFQGNSAPDKSGLPSDRFSAERTGGSVSTLTIQRTQQEDSAVYLCASSLGPREYEQFFGPGTRLTVL.

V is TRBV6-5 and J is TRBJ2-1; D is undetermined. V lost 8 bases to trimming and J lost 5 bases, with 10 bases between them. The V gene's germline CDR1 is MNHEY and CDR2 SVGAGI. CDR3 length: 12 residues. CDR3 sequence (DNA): TGTGCCAGCCGCGCTCCTCACAATGAGCAGTTCTTC. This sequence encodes CASRAPHNEQFF.

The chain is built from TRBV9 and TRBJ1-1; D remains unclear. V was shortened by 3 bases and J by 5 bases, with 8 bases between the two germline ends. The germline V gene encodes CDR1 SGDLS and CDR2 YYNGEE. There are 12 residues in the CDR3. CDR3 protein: CASSAGTTEAFF. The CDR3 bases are TGTGCCAGCAGCGCAGGAACGACTGAAGCTTTCTTT.

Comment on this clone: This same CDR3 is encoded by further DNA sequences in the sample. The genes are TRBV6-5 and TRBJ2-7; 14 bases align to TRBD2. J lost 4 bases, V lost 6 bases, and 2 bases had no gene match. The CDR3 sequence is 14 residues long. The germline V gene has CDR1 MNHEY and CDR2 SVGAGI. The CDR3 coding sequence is TGTGCCAGCAGCAGACTAGCGGGAGGGTACGAGCAGTACTTC. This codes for CASSRLAGGYEQYF.

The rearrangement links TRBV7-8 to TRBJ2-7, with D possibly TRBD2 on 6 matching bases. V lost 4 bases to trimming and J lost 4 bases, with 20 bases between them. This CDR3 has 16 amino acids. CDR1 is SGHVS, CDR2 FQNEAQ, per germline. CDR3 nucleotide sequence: TGTGCCAGCAGCTCCCCATGGGGCGGAGGGATTTACGAGCAGTACTTC. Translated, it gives CASSSPWGGGIYEQYF.

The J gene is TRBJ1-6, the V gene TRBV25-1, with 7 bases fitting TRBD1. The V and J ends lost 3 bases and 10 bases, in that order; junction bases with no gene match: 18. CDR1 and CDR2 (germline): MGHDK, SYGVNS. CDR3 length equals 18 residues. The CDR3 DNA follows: TGTGCCAGCAGTGAGGGAATGAGGGGGCTGTTTCTAGGATCACCCCTCCACTTT. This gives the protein CASSEGMRGLFLGSPLHF.

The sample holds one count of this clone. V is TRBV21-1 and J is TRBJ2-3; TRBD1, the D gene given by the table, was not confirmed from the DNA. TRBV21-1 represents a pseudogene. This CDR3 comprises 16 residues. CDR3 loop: CASSKGQGAYTDTQYF. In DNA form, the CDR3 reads TGTGCCAGCAGCAAGGGACAGGGGGCCTACACAGATACGCAGTATTTT.